The rows below give T cell receptor beta chains drawn from one sample of a study of shared clonotypes between healthy human individuals. Using immunoSEQ multiplex PCR, the repertoire was profiled, and TCRdb retains in-frame clones only, with some absent. Of roughly 720,000 clones in the sample, less than 95% were seen once. What was sequenced was memory CD8+ T cells from PBMCs. The receptors were sampled from a young man in good health. Some clones in this sample may be carry-over from other donors' samples. Both conserved end residues are part of each CDR3. Each record gives: V gene, J gene, D gene, clone size, CDR3 protein. The D gene is left open where the match is weak. Rows give clone size only sometimes, using once, few, many, or a class for an expanded clone.

TRBV19	TRBJ1-2	.	.	CASRFQGPGYTF
TRBV30	TRBJ1-2	.	.	CAWSEAIYGYTF
TRBV27	TRBJ2-7	.	.	CASTPRGGYEQYF
TRBV5-6	TRBJ1-5	.	.	CASSLGTLGQPQHF
TRBV11-1	TRBJ1-2	.	.	CASSLQGRNDGYTF
TRBV11-2	TRBJ2-7	TRBD2	.	CASSFSGSGSYEQYF
TRBV9	TRBJ2-2	TRBD2	.	CASSAAGTRAAGELFF
TRBV28	TRBJ2-7	.	.	CATQGYEQYF
TRBV7-9	TRBJ2-1	TRBD2	.	CASRREFDEQFF
TRBV6-6	TRBJ2-1	TRBD2	.	CASCYSGRAGDEQFF
TRBV2	TRBJ1-2	TRBD1	.	CASRTGDRGPGYTF
TRBV9	TRBJ2-7	.	.	CASSVGGREEQYF
TRBV10-3	TRBJ1-1	.	few	CAIRPRLSNNTEAFF
TRBV28	TRBJ2-7	TRBD2	.	CASSFRTSGRAKQYF
TRBV28	TRBJ2-7	.	.	CASSLTTSSGTVLSYEQYF
TRBV7-9	TRBJ2-7	.	once	CASSLRGNEQYF
TRBV27	TRBJ2-3	.	.	CASREGLFSLTDTQYF
TRBV10-3	TRBJ2-7	TRBD1	.	CAIKLGQGVLYF
TRBV7-9	TRBJ1-3	.	.	CASSLFHWGSGNTIYF
TRBV4-1	TRBJ2-7	.	.	CASSALQRAGYEQYF
TRBV15	TRBJ1-2	.	.	CATSRDWKTSGGDGYTF
TRBV28	TRBJ2-7	TRBD1	.	CASSFPGQGGISSYEQYF
TRBV5-8	TRBJ2-2	.	.	CASSLGRLNTGELFF
TRBV4-1	TRBJ1-6	TRBD1	.	CASSQGQGAGSPLHF
TRBV27	TRBJ2-6	TRBD1	.	CASSLGDREDSGANVLTF
TRBV28	TRBJ2-7	.	.	CASSLLTRDEQYF
TRBV7-9	TRBJ2-7	TRBD2	few	CASSLREGGGYEQYF